The clone carrying this T cell receptor beta chain came up many times. Its antigen is as yet unknown. This sample is part of a study of CD8 T cells in ankylosing spondylitis. Study findings and constraints: Reportedly, matched ankylosing spondylitis synovial fluid was significantly enriched for disease-linked clones.

Quantitative 5'-RACE with molecular barcodes produced the TCR beta libraries. TCRdb re-analysed the 5' RACE reads in MiXCR, keeping a single row per CDR3 protein. The table shows approximately 240,000 distinct CDR3 sequences, with about 10% occurring only once. CDR1 is ENHRY, CDR2 SYGVKD, per germline. The CDR3 is made up of 12 amino acids. V dropped 9 bases and J dropped 7; count of bases not matched to a gene: 4. This chain connects TRBV10-3 to TRBJ1-4, with TRBD1 identical over 8 bases. The source is a male donor with ankylosing spondylitis or in good health (not recorded which). Sequenced material: blood, either unsorted or a sorted T cell fraction (not recorded which). The CDR3 sequence is CAIGQGGEKLFF. In DNA, the CDR3 is TGTGCCATAGGACAGGGTGGTGAAAAACTGTTTTTT.